The clone carrying this TCR beta chain was seen repeatedly, ten times or more. In the source study's methods: Amplification of reference gene primers provided the estimated nucleated cell counts. Here immunoSEQ multiplex PCR was the method, and the copy in TCRdb shows in-frame clones only, minus some. From that table come the V and J calls and clone size; the DNA was used to work out D and trimming. The table includes hundreds of thousands of clones, 82% detected once. These data are taken from a study of blood T cell repertoires in COVID-19. At the level of the study: The origin of the acute and convalescent COVID-19 samples was the United States, Italy and Spain. Sample material is recorded as cDNA or gDNA derived from T cells, B-cell-depleted T cells, or PBMCs.

The CDR3 consists of 17 residues. Germline V gene sequence: CDR1 SGHTA, CDR2 FQGNSA. V lost 1 base to trimming and J lost 1 base, with 14 bases between them. The chain carries TRBV7-2 and TRBJ2-1; the D gene is possibly TRBD1 (5 bases). Sequences were obtained from peripheral blood. The origin of this receptor is a woman in her seventies with acute or convalescent COVID-19. The DNA of the CDR3 is TGTGCCAGCAGCTTAGGGGGTAGGGGCGTTTCCTACAATGAGCAGTTCTTC. Encoded protein: CASSLGGRGVSYNEQFF.